Listed here is a single TCR beta chain. At least ten counts were recorded for this clonotype. Its recognized antigen is unknown. Per-nucleotide qualities are absent, and no much larger clonotype sits a single base away. This sample stems from a study of patients and donors after allogeneic stem cell transplantation (dated by TCRdb to the early 2020s). The receptor library was made with RT-PCR. The data were produced on a NextSeq 550. TCRdb reanalyzed the raw reads on its own, using fastp at Q25 for trimming and MiXCR for clone calling, and kept in-frame beta chains. Rows are combined by CDR3 protein, so each entry shows the most common genes and DNA. The sample records almost 90,000 distinct CDR3 sequences, 5% of which are singletons. The ten largest clones represent 2.6% of the sample. Counted from cysteine to phenylalanine, this CDR3 has 16 amino acids. CDR3 DNA only is kept here, 48 bases in frame from base 1. For this chain, trimming is 0 bases at the V end and 7 bases at the J end, and the number of junction bases without a gene match is 10.

The receptor was isolated from a human donor who was either an allogeneic HSCT recipient or a stem cell or donor lymphocyte infusion donor (not recorded which). It is not recorded whose cells these are; they may come from a transplant donor. The chain links TRBV23-1 with TRBJ2-7; 9 bases in the middle match TRBD2. TRBV23-1 is flagged as an ORF with uncertain function. The specimen sequenced was blood, either unsorted or a sorted T cell fraction (not recorded which). CDR3 reads: CASSQSVAGGPREQYF. Here is the DNA: TGCGCCAGCAGTCAATCAGTGGCGGGAGGGCCTAGGGAGCAGTACTTC.